This T cell receptor beta chain is from a study of blood T cell repertoires in COVID-19 (dated by TCRdb to about 2020). General notes on the study: Samples covering the acute and convalescent phases of COVID-19 were provided by collaborators in the United States, Italy and Spain. The samples were drawn from two sources: the first 160 participants of the ongoing ImmuneRACE study, and over 1,000 subjects contributed by 6 global collaborators. The prospective study material was composed of cDNA or gDNA derived from T cells, B-cell-depleted T cells, or PBMCs. Deeply sampled blood TCRbeta repertoires from subjects exposed to, actively infected with, or recovered from COVID-19 were included in the dataset. Where available, HLA class I and class II types were obtained from metadata supplied by the sample provider rather than from assay-based typing. A de-identified subject ID, COVID-19 status, age in years and sex were almost always included in the sample metadata. The repertoires were released in a freely available public database meant as a resource for research on the immune response to SARS-CoV-2. Summary of the overall study and its limitations: The amount of clinical and demographic metadata varied by source and participant and was provided uncurated.

A second Seattle source provided samples from volunteer blood donors who had recovered from COVID-19. The collaborating institutions used their own protocols to collect whole blood in K2EDTA tubes. Collaborator samples were shipped for TCRbeta analysis as frozen whole blood, isolated PBMCs, or DNA extracted from either sample type. Concerning this clone: Its antigen is unknown. Base qualities are not recorded, but no much larger clone differs from it by a single base.

The immunoSEQ Assay, a bias-controlled multiplex PCR, was used to amplify TCRbeta CDR3 regions from genomic DNA. Regarding the original processing steps: Within the assay, amplification of reference gene primers was used to estimate how many nucleated cells each sample contained. Sequence reads were collapsed and filtered to measure the absolute abundance of every unique TCRbeta CDR3 rearrangement. For each sample, productive Simpson clonality was calculated by taking the square root of Simpson's diversity index across productive rearrangements. TCRdb retrieved this table from immuneACCESS and kept in-frame rearrangements only. Not all clones are present; in checked studies, unresolved V genes account for under half, and no reason is known for the remainder. V, J and clone size derive from that table, while D and trimming were established from the DNA sequence. The sample data list around 260,000 clones, and roughly 86% of these were observed just once. The ten most abundant clones make up around 10% of the sample.

The germline V gene provides CDR1 MNHEY and CDR2 SVGAGI. The cysteine opens and the phenylalanine closes a CDR3 of 14 amino acids. The only DNA kept is the CDR3, 42 bases in frame from the first base. Germline trimming: 5 bases from V, 2 bases from J; junction bases outside gene matches: 2. The material sequenced was peripheral blood. The rearrangement combines TRBV6-5 with TRBJ2-7; 11 bases in between match TRBD1. The source of this sequence is a man in his forties or fifties who had recovered from COVID-19. In nucleotides, the sequence is TGTGCCAGCAGTCGGACAGGGGGCACCTACGAGCAGTACTTC. Its protein is CASSRTGGTYEQYF.